Following are 5 T cell receptor beta chains from one sample sequenced in a study of cytomegalovirus exposure and HLA in healthy donors. 13 Jbeta primers and 60 Vbeta primers were used for the PCR. Libraries were prepared by immunoSEQ multiplex PCR; TCRdb keeps only in-frame clonotypes and omits some of them. The data contain about 190,000 clones, 80% to 90% of them singletons. Sequencing was carried out using PBMCs. These TCRs come from a man younger than 40 in good health and CMV-seronegative.

This chain joins TRBV5-6 and TRBJ1-1; unclear D gene. The CDR3 has 13 amino acids. The V gene lost 0 bases and the J gene lost 9 bases, with 12 bases spanning the gap. CDR1 is SGHDT and CDR2 is YYEEEE in the germline V gene. Here the CDR3 reads CASSLDRYRQAFF. The CDR3 coding sequence is TGTGCCAGCAGCTTGGACAGATATCGCCAAGCTTTCTTT.

The chain couples TRBV7-8 to TRBJ2-5; 7 bases line up with TRBD2. Per germline, CDR1 SGHVS and CDR2 FQNEAQ. The ends lost 1 base at V and 5 bases at J; junction bases unmatched: 4. The CDR3 loop spans 14 amino acids. The CDR3 nucleotides read TGTGCCAGCAGCTTAGTGGGAGGGACGGAGACCCAGTACTTC. Translating gives CASSLVGGTETQYF.

The chain combines TRBV5-1 with TRBJ1-1; unclear D gene. V was trimmed by 1 base and J by 2 bases, leaving 9 bases between them. Looked up from germline, CDR1 is SGHRS and CDR2 is YFSETQ. This CDR3 comprises 14 residues. This CDR3 is CASSLMTLNTEAFF. The CDR3 nucleotides read TGCGCCAGCAGCTTGATGACACTTAACACTGAAGCTTTCTTT.

In DNA form, the CDR3 reads TGCGCCAGCAGCGGGACAGAAGCCTACGAGCAGTACTTC. Translating it yields CASSGTEAYEQYF. This rearrangement joins TRBV10-1 to TRBJ2-7, with TRBD1 matching 7 bases. The germline V gene encodes CDR1 WNHNN and CDR2 SYGVQD (reference sequence). The length of the CDR3 is 13 residues. V lost 6 bases to trimming and J lost 2 bases; unmatched junction nucleotides: 4.

The chain links TRBV15 to TRBJ1-4; no definite D call. CDR1 and CDR2 (germline): LNHNV, YYDKDF (reference sequence). The V end was cut by 2 bases, the J end by 6 bases, with 7 bases between. The CDR3 covers 13 residues. In nucleotides, the CDR3 is TGTGCCACCAGCAGATTCCTCGATGAAAAACTGTTTTTT. It translates to CATSRFLDEKLFF.